This T cell receptor beta chain was observed in a study of T cell repertoires in cytomegalovirus infection. Findings of the study overall: Frequencies of public TCR beta families were cumulated, and this identified carriers of CMV plus the relevant HLA. It was HLA-C-restricted CMV-specific TCR beta clonotypes that dominated the response ex vivo.

CDR3 size: 14 residues. Between the trimmed V and J ends, which lost 4 bases and 0 bases, there was a span of 7 bases. The V gene's germline CDR1 is SEHNR and CDR2 FQNEAQ (reference sequence). In TCRdb, the reads were re-called with MiXCR into one record per CDR3 protein. The profile covers 45,000 to 55,000 distinct CDR3 sequences, with approximately 19% appearing a single time and 53% taken by the ten largest. Remarks on this clonotype: Its target is not known.

The J gene is TRBJ2-4, the V gene TRBV7-9; the D is unclear. This clonotype was obtained from a human donor in good health (CMV status not recorded). Some clones in this sample may be carry-over from other donors' samples. The specimen was CD8+ T cells from cultured PBMCs, collected from culture after CMV antigen stimulation. The CDR3 sequence: CASSSGLAKNIQYF. The CDR3 region has the DNA TGTGCCAGCAGCTCAGGTTTAGCCAAAAACATTCAGTACTTC.